This T cell receptor (beta chain) was captured by sequencing in a study of T cell repertoires in cytomegalovirus infection. In the study overall: Recently identified HLA-C-restricted CMV epitopes and well-studied HLA-B-restricted CMV epitopes were used by the study. It can be stated that public TCR beta signatures indicated CMV infection as well as a matching HLA type.

The study, taken as a whole, reports: CMV-specific TCR beta clonotypes restricted by HLA-C dominated the ex vivo response.

In this sample, this clonotype turned up a few times. No antigen is known for it. TCRdb analysed the reads with MiXCR anew, one entry per CDR3 protein. Found here are approximately 910,000 distinct CDR3 sequences, 31% of them singletons; the top ten hold around an eighth. With 6 bases clipped from V and 0 bases from J, the junction kept 19 bases outside the gene matches. CDR3 length: 19 residues. Germline V gene lookup returns CDR1 SEHNR and CDR2 FQNEAQ (reference sequence). The receptor was derived from a human donor in good health (CMV status not recorded). Some clones in this sample may be carry-over from other donors' samples. The V gene is TRBV7-9, the J gene TRBJ2-7; 8 nucleotides match TRBD1. Sequencing used cultured CD8+ T cells from PBMCs, obtained from culture after CMV antigen stimulation. This chain's CDR3 is CASRGPGTGGFLSSYEQYF. As DNA, the CDR3 is TGTGCCAGCAGAGGTCCCGGGACAGGTGGTTTTTTAAGCTCCTACGAGCAGTACTTC.